This T cell receptor (beta chain) was obtained from a study of glioma-infiltrating T cells after dendritic cell vaccination (dated by TCRdb to about 2016). For the study in its entirety: Of the roughly 15 glioblastoma patients in the cohort, all drawn from Phase I and II dendritic cell vaccination trials, 9 were newly diagnosed and 6 had recurrent disease. Autologous tumor lysate-pulsed dendritic cell vaccination was administered to the patients between about 2003 and 2012. The vaccine was prepared from monocyte-derived dendritic cells that were cultured for approximately seven days with IL-4 and GM-CSF and then pulsed overnight with autologous tumor lysate. Each patient was given three intradermal dendritic cell vaccine injections, spaced two weeks apart, in the arm below the axilla. In glioblastoma patients vaccinated with dendritic cells, deep sequencing of TCR beta CDR3 regions served to measure tumor-infiltrating lymphocyte content and to compare repertoires between tumor and blood. Survival after dendritic cell vaccination was correlated with TCR sequencing metrics such as TIL content and the overlap between tumor and blood repertoires.

Details on this clone: Its antigen specificity is not known. The input lacks base qualities; no much larger clone sits a single base away.

What the work shows at the level of the full study, not this receptor alone: After dendritic cell vaccination, a higher estimated pretreatment TIL content predicted longer time to progression and overall survival. The cohort was small and heterogeneous, with few patients having full blood and tumor sets and even fewer initial-recurrent tumor pairs. No direct relationship between TCR clonality and survival was found, suggesting that a diverse polyclonal response may matter. The three-group TCR overlap response model was described as speculative and requiring prospective validation.

Taken with the paper, the label for time point translates to: after dendritic cell vaccination, including at tumor progression/relapse. To be selected, patients needed enough residual fresh-frozen tumor tissue and more than two years of available survival data. Although molecular status otherwise differed among the glioblastoma patients, no patient had an isocitrate dehydrogenase mutation. PBMC were collected before vaccination, two weeks after the third vaccination, and at tumor progression if tumor progression occurred. The Qiagen DNeasy Blood extraction Kit was used for extraction of genomic DNA. The immunoSEQ assay amplified TCRB CDR3 regions from roughly 2 micrograms of genomic DNA, or from all available DNA when less than that amount was available. The multiplex PCR employed 60 forward primers targeting TCR V beta segments and 13 reverse primers targeting J beta segments. To estimate reads per starting template, synthetic control templates were spiked into each sample at limiting dilution. Sequencing produced 87 bp reads on the Illumina HiSeq System. The paper's data handling went like this. PCR and sequencing errors were removed by a nearest neighbor algorithm that merged closely related sequences. TCR overlap was measured as the percentage of unique tumor TCR beta sequences also present in the same patient's peripheral blood. TCRdb limited this immuneACCESS table to in-frame rearrangements with V and J called. A share of clones is missing; checked studies link under half to unresolved V genes, and the rest is unexplained. Clone size and the V and J calls come from that table; the DNA yielded D and trimming. The sample includes 85,000 to 100,000 clones, with roughly 85% observed a single time. Jointly, the top ten make up more than 8% of the sample.

Sample: blood, taken after dendritic cell vaccination. The clonotype comes from a human donor with glioblastoma.

The CDR3 loop reads CASTDRDVNQPQHF. The bases are TGTGCCAGCACGGACAGGGACGTTAATCAGCCCCAGCATTTT. Recombination connected TRBV2 to TRBJ1-5, with 8 bases aligning to TRBD1. Its CDR3 holds 14 amino acids, cysteine through phenylalanine. Just the 42-base CDR3 DNA is kept, in frame starting at base 1. The germline V gene supplies CDR1 SNHLY and CDR2 FYNNEI. V lost 7 bases and J lost 4 bases, and the count of bases not matched to a germline gene is 6.